This TCR beta chain is drawn from a study of blood T cell repertoires in COVID-19. Study at large: There were acute and convalescent COVID-19 samples, and they came from the United States, Italy and Spain. The analysed material was cDNA or gDNA that came from T cells, B-cell-depleted T cells, or PBMCs.

This CDR3 has 17 residues. Looked up from germline, CDR1 is PRHDT and CDR2 is FYEKMQ (reference sequence). V was trimmed by 1 base and J by 2 bases, leaving 15 bases between them. Authors' methods: Reference gene primer amplification yielded estimated nucleated cell counts. Method: immunoSEQ multiplex PCR; TCRdb's copy keeps in-frame clones and lacks some. For V, J and clone size, that table is used; D and trimming come from the DNA. Found here are around 200,000 clones, about 89% of them singletons; the top ten hold approximately 6.7%. The sample comprised peripheral blood. This clonotype originated in a middle-aged man with acute or convalescent COVID-19. This rearrangement joins TRBV13 to TRBJ2-1; perhaps TRBD2 as D (7 bases). In DNA, the CDR3 is TGTGCCAGCAGCTTAGATTTTGGGGGGGCCACCTACAATGAGCAGTTCTTC. Protein: CASSLDFGGATYNEQFF.